These 5 T cell receptor beta chains came from one sample sequenced in a study of identical twins. TCRdb re-derived calls from the 5' RACE reads in MiXCR, one entry per CDR3 protein. The table has more than 1.5 million distinct CDR3 sequences, less than 40% seen once. The sequencing input was cord blood. These receptors were obtained from a newborn girl in good health.

The V gene is TRBV19, the J gene TRBJ1-2; D might be TRBD1 (6 bases). The CDR3 spans 16 residues. Germline CDR1 LNHDA, CDR2 SQIVND (reference sequence). Trimming pared 6 bases from V and 0 bases from J, leaving 17 bases between. The CDR3 DNA reads as TGTGCCAGTAGCCCCGTCGGGGGCGAAACTAACTATGGCTACACCTTC. Protein sequence: CASSPVGGETNYGYTF.

A note on this clonotype: This may be a read error: a much more frequent sequence differs by one nucleotide. This chain uses TRBV29-1 with TRBJ2-1; possibly TRBD1 for D (6 bases). The end of the DNA is better explained by TRBJ2-7, so the J call may be wrong. The CDR3 has 16 amino acids. The germline V gene has CDR1 SQVTM and CDR2 ANQGSEA. The CDR3 is CSVDDLTGSSYNEQYF. The CDR3 DNA follows: TGCAGCGTTGACGACTTGACAGGAAGCTCCTACAATGAGCAGTACTTC.

V is TRBV13 and J is TRBJ1-2; 7 nucleotides match TRBD1. The germline CDR1 and CDR2 sequences are PRHDT and FYEKMQ (reference sequence). V was clipped by 0 bases and J by 8 bases; unmatched bases: 6. The CDR3 sequence is 14 residues long. CDR3 sequence reads: CASSLGLQGRGYTF. CDR3 DNA sequence: TGTGCCAGCAGCTTAGGTTTACAGGGGCGCGGCTACACCTTC.

To note about this clonotype: A much bigger clone sits one base away, suggesting this may be a read error. The chain combines TRBV15 with TRBJ2-3, with D uncertain. Looked up from germline, CDR1 is LNHNV and CDR2 is YYDKDF (reference sequence). The CDR3 has 15 amino acids. The CDR3 region has the DNA TGTGCCACCAGCGGAGAACTTGGCGGCACAGATACGCAGTATTTT. Protein sequence: CATSGELGGTDTQYF.

In its sample, this clonotype was seen a few times. The chain employs TRBV6-1 and TRBJ2-5; 11 bases line up with TRBD2. Germline V gene sequence: CDR1 MNHNS, CDR2 SASEGT. The CDR3 has 17 amino acids. The trim removed 6 bases at V and 0 bases at J, leaving 9 bases unmatched. CDR3 in DNA: TGTGCCAGCAGAGTTCTAGCGGGGGGTTCGTACCAAGAGACCCAGTACTTC. Translated, it gives CASRVLAGGSYQETQYF.